The subject of this entry is one T cell receptor (beta chain). This record comes from a study of blood T cell repertoires in COVID-19. CDR3 length equals 13 residues. Germline values: CDR1 SGHRS, CDR2 YFSETQ. V dropped 0 bases and J dropped 7 bases, with 7 bases sitting between them. Authors' data handling: Researchers report that nucleated cell counts were estimated from reference gene primer amplification. Sequenced by immunoSEQ multiplex PCR; TCRdb stores in-frame clones only, minus some. The V and J calls and clone size were taken over from that table, and D and trimming were inferred from the DNA. This sample has approximately 89,000 clones, with roughly 92% found just once.

Sequenced sample: peripheral blood. The receptor comes from a woman aged 60-70 years with active COVID-19. This chain joins TRBV5-1 and TRBJ1-4; TRBD1 might be the D (5 bases). CDR3 nucleotide sequence: TGCGCCAGCAGCTTGGGACAGCTTGAAAAACTGTTTTTT. It yields the protein CASSLGQLEKLFF.